This paragraph reports one T cell receptor (beta chain). Antigen: not known. Trimming at V came to 6 bases and at J to 6 bases, leaving 7 bases not matched to a gene. The CDR3 length is 13 residues. The germline CDR1 and CDR2 sequences are MNHEY and SVGAGI. Alongside a J-beta primer mix, a sample-barcoded 5' primer served in a second PCR lasting about 7 to 12 cycles. Any given sample supplied a minimum of 3 million CDR3-containing paired-end reads. TCRdb called the 5' RACE reads again in MiXCR, with one record for every CDR3 protein. The data contain around 780,000 distinct CDR3 sequences, approximately 53% of them singletons. This sample is part of a study of blood T cells in healthy people across ages. Study observations and caveats: Diversity of TCR beta per million T cells declined in a roughly linear way with age.

The sample taken for sequencing was blood. The chain recombines TRBV6-5 with TRBJ1-2; 7 bases match TRBD1. This clonotype originated in a middle-aged man in good health. The CDR3 bases are TGTGCCAGCAGCAACGACAGGGATGATGGCTACACCTTC. This sequence encodes CASSNDRDDGYTF.